This TCR beta chain was profiled in a study of cytomegalovirus exposure and HLA in healthy donors. PCR was performed using 60 Vbeta and 13 Jbeta primers. Method: immunoSEQ multiplex PCR; TCRdb's copy keeps in-frame clones and lacks some. The repertoire has over 150,000 clones, just under 80% of them found once; the top ten carry around 3.1%. Study-wide results and caveats: Later, TCR association rates were found to vary by HLA locus, highest for DRB1 and lowest for HLA-C. Further analysis, carried out later, found HLA-associated TCR beta chains more clonally expanded than equally common other chains. Some public TCRs appeared in many individuals, while most sequences were rare.

Germline V gene data show CDR1 as SGHVS and CDR2 as FQNEAQ. The CDR3 length is 16 residues. Note on this clone: Its antigen is as yet unknown. An end of the junction differs from the germline gene, which may be a read error.

This sequence originates from a woman between 45 and 65 years old in good health and CMV-seropositive. The chain combines TRBV7-8 with TRBJ2-7; maybe TRBD2 (5 bases). The specimen sequenced was PBMCs. In nucleotides, the CDR3 is TGTGCCAGCAGCCCCGCGGGCGGTAGGAGCTCCTACGAGCAGCACTTC. This sequence encodes CASSPAGGRSSYEQHF. Full variable domain (outside the CDR3, taken from reference TRBV7-8 and TRBJ2-7): GAGVSQSPRYKVAKRGQDVALRCDPISGHVSLFWYQQALGQGPEFLTYFQNEAQLDKSGLPSDRFFAERPEGSVSTLKIQRTQQEDSAVYLCASSPAGGRSSYEQHFGPGTRLTVT.